Given below is one TCR beta chain in context. Amplification yielded TCR beta CDR3 regions, with RNA transcripts as the source. Researchers ran a first-round RT-PCR on the TCR CDR3 using the HTBI primer set. TCRdb re-called the multiplex PCR reads through MiXCR, storing one row per CDR3 protein. In the table there are roughly 200,000 distinct CDR3 sequences, less than 20% of which are singletons. The CDR3 runs 13 residues. The germline CDR1 and CDR2 sequences are LGHDT and YNNKEL (reference sequence). Germline trimming cut 2 bases from V and 8 bases from J; bases unmatched to any gene: 4. These data belong to a study of T cells in Graves' hyperthyroidism and ophthalmopathy. Study at large: At the time of initial diagnosis and before any treatment, peripheral blood was collected.

Absent ophthalmopathy progression within 18 months defined stable Graves' hyperthyroidism. Subjects aged 18 to 65 presented with newly diagnosed hyperthyroidism of less than 2 months' duration. It was around 10 ml of fresh peripheral blood that supplied the PBMCs. This sequence joins TRBV3-1 and TRBJ1-2; 8 nucleotides line up with TRBD1. The sequence came from a woman aged 50 to 65 with Graves' hyperthyroidism. The sequenced sample was blood. The CDR3 loop is CASSQTGGWGYTF. In nucleotides, the CDR3 is TGTGCCAGCAGCCAAACAGGGGGTTGGGGCTACACCTTC.